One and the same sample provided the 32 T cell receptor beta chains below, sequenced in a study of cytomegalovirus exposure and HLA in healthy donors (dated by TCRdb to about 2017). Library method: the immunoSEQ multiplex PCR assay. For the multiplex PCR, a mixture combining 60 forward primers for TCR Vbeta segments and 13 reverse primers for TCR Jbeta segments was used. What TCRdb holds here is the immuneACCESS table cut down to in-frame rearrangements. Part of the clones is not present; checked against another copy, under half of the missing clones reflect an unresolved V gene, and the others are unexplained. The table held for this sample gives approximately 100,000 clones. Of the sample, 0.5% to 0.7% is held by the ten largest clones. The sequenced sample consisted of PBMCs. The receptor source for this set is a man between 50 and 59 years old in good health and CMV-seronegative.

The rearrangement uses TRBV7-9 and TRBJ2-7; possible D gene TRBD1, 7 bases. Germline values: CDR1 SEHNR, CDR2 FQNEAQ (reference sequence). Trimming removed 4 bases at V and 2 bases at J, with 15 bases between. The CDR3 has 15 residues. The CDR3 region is CASSSRDSLTYEQYF. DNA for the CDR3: TGTGCCAGCAGCTCGCGGGACAGCCTTACCTACGAGCAGTACTTC. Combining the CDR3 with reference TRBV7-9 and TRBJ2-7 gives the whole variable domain DTGVSQNPRHKITKRGQNVTFRCDPISEHNRLYWYRQTLGQGPEFLTYFQNEAQLEKSRLLSDRFSAERPKGSFSTLEIQRTEQGDSAMYLCASSSRDSLTYEQYFGPGTRLTVT.

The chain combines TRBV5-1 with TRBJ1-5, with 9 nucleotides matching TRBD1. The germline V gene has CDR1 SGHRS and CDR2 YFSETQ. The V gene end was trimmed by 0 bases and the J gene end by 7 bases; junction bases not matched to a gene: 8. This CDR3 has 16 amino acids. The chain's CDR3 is CASSLGPQGAGQPQHF. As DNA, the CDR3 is TGCGCCAGCAGCTTGGGGCCACAGGGGGCCGGGCAGCCCCAGCATTTT.

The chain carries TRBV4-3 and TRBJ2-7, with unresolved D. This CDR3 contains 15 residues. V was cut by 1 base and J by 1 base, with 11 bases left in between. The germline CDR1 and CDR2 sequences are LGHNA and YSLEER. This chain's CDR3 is CASSQGAQPSYEQYF. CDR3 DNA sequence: TGCGCCAGCAGCCAAGGAGCACAGCCATCCTACGAGCAGTACTTC.

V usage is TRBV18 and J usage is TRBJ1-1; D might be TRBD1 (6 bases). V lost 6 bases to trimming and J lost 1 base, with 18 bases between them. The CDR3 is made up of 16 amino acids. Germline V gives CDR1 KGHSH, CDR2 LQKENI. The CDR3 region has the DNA TGTGCCAGCTCGTTACTCCCCGGGACAACGAACACTGAAGCTTTCTTT. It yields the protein CASSLLPGTTNTEAFF.

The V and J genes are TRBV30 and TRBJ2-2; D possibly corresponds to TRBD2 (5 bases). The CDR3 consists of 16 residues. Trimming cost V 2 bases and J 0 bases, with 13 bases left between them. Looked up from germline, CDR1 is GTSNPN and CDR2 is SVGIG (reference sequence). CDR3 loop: CAWSLLARSNTGELFF. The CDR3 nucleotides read TGTGCCTGGAGTCTCCTAGCTAGGTCGAACACCGGGGAGCTGTTTTTT.

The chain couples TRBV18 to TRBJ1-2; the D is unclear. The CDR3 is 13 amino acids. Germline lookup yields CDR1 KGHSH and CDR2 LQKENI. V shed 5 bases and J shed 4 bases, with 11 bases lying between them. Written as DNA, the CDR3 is TGTGCCAGCTCATTGGACGGGAGCTATGGCTACACCTTC. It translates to CASSLDGSYGYTF.

CDR3 sequence: CASSYSWASEQFF. The CDR3 nucleotides are TGTGCCAGCAGTTACTCGTGGGCCTCTGAGCAGTTCTTC. This chain connects TRBV6-5 to TRBJ2-1; D is unresolved. V was pared by 0 bases and J by 9 bases, with 9 bases between. The CDR3 totals 13 residues. Germline assignment: CDR1 MNHEY and CDR2 SVGAGI.

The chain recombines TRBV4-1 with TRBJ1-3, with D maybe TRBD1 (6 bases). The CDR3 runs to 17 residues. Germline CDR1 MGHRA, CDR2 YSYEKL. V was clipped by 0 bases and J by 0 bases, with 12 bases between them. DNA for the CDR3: TGCGCCAGCAGCCAAGAAGGGACAAGTAACTCTGGAAACACCATATATTTT. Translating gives CASSQEGTSNSGNTIYF.

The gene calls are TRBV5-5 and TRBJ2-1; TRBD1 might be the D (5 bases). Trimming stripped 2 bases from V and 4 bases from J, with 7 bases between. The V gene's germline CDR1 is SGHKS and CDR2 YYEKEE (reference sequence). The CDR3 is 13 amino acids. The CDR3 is CASSFDSYNEQFF. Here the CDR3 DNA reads TGTGCCAGCAGCTTCGACAGTTACAATGAGCAGTTCTTC.

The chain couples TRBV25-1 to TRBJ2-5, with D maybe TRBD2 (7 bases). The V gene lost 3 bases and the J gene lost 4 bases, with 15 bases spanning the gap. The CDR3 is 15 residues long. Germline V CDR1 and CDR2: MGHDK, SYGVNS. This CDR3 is CASSDSKGGRETQYF. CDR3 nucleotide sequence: TGTGCCAGCAGTGATTCGAAGGGGGGGAGAGAGACCCAGTACTTC. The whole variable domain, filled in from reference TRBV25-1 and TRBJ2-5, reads EADIYQTPRYLVIGTGKKITLECSQTMGHDKMYWYQQDPGMELHLIHYSYGVNSTEKGDLSSESTVSRIRTEHFPLTLESARPSHTSQYLCASSDSKGGRETQYFGPGTRLLVL.

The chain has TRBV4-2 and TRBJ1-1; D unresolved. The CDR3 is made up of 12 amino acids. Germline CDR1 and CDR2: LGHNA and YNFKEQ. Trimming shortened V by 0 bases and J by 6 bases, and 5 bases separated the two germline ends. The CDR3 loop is CASSQDLSEAFF. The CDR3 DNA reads TGTGCCAGCAGCCAAGATCTCTCTGAAGCTTTCTTT.

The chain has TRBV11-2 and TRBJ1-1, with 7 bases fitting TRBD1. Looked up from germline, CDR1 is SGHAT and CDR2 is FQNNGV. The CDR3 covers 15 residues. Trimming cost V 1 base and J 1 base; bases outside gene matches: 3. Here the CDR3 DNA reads TGTGCCAGCAGCTTAGTTGAGGGGGCGAACACTGAAGCTTTCTTT. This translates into CASSLVEGANTEAFF. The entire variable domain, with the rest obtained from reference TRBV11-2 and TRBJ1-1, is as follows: EAGVAQSPRYKIIEKRQSVAFWCNPISGHATLYWYQQILGQGPKLLIQFQNNGVVDDSQLPKDRFSAERLKGVDSTLKIQPAKLEDSAVYLCASSLVEGANTEAFFGQGTRLTVV.

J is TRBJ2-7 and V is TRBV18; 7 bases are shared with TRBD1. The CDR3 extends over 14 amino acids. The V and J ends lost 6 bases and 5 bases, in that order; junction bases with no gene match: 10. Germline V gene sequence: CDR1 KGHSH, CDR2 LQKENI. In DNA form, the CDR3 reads TGTGCCAGCTCCCGGGGACAGTCCGTCGACGAGCAGTACTTC. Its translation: CASSRGQSVDEQYF.

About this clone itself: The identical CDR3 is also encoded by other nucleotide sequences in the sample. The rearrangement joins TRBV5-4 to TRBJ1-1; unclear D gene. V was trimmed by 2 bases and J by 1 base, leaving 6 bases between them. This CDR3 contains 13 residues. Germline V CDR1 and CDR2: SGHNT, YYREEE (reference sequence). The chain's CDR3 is CASSLAGNTEAFF. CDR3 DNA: TGTGCCAGCAGCTTAGCGGGGAACACTGAAGCTTTCTTT.

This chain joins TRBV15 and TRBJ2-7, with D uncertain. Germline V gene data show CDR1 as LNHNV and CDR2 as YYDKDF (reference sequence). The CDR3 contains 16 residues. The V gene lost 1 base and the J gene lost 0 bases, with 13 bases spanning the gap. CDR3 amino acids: CATSRGGGGSSYEQYF. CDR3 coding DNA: TGTGCCACCAGCAGAGGAGGCGGCGGTTCCTCCTACGAGCAGTACTTC.

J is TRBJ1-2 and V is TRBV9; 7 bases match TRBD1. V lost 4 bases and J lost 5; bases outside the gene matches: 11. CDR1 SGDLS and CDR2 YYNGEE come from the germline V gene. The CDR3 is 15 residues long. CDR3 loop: CASSPGTANLYGYTF. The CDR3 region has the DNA TGTGCCAGCAGCCCCGGGACAGCGAATTTATATGGCTACACCTTC.

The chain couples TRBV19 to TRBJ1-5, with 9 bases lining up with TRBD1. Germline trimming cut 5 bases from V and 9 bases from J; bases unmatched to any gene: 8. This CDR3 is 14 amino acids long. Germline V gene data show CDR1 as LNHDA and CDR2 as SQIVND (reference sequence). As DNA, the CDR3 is TGTGCCAGTAGTGTGGACAGGGGCGATCGGCCCCAGCATTTT. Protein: CASSVDRGDRPQHF. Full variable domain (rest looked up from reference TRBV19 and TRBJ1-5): DGGITQSPKYLFRKEGQNVTLSCEQNLNHDAMYWYRQDPGQGLRLIYYSQIVNDFQKGDIAEGYSVSREKKESFPLTVTSAQKNPTAFYLCASSVDRGDRPQHFGDGTRLSIL.

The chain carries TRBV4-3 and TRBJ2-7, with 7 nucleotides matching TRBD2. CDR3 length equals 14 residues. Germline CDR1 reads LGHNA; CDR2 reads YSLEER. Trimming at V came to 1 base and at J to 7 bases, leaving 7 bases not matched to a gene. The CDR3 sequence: CASSQGWTSGEQYF. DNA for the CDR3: TGCGCCAGCAGCCAAGGCTGGACTAGTGGTGAGCAGTACTTC.

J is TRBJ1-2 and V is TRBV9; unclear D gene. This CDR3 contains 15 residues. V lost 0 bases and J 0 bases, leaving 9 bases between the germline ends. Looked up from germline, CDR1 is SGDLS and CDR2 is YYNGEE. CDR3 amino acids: CASSVGVRSNYGYTF. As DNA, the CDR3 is TGTGCCAGCAGCGTAGGTGTCAGATCTAACTATGGCTACACCTTC.

The CDR3 region has the DNA TGTGCCAGCAGTTCATGGACTAGCGCTTCCTACAATGAGCAGTTCTTC. Translation gives CASSSWTSASYNEQFF. This chain links TRBV6-5 with TRBJ2-1, with 9 positions matching TRBD2. The CDR3 consists of 16 residues. Germline-derived CDR1 and CDR2 are MNHEY and SVGAGI. V shed 4 bases, J shed 1 base, and the junction held 5 bases outside the gene matches.

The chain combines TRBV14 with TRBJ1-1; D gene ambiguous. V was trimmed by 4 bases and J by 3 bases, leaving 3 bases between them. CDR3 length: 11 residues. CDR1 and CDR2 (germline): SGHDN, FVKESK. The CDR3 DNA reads TGTGCCAGCAGCCTCGACACTGAAGCTTTCTTT. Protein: CASSLDTEAFF. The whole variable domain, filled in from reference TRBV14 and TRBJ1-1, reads EAGVTQFPSHSVIEKGQTVTLRCDPISGHDNLYWYRRVMGKEIKFLLHFVKESKQDESGMPNNRFLAERTGGTYSTLKVQPAELEDSGVYFCASSLDTEAFFGQGTRLTVV.

Here the CDR3 reads CASSNYRLDIQYF. The CDR3 DNA reads as TGTGCCAGCAGCAACTACAGGTTGGACATTCAGTACTTC. J is TRBJ2-4 and V is TRBV7-2; tentatively, D is TRBD1 (5 bases). The germline V gene has CDR1 SGHTA and CDR2 FQGNSA. V was cut by 5 bases and J by 8 bases, with 13 bases left in between. The CDR3 contains 13 residues.

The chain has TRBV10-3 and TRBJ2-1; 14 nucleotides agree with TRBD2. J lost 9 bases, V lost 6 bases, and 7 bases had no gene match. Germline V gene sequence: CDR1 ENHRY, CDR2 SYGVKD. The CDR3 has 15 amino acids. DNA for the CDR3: TGTGCCATCAGCACCGGGACTAGCGGGAGCTTTGAGCAGTTCTTC. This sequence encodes CAISTGTSGSFEQFF.

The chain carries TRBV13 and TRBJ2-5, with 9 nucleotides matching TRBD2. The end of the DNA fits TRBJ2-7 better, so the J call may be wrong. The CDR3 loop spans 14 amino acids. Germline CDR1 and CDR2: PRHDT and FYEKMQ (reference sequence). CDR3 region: CASRSSGGSYEQYF. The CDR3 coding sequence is TGTGCCAGCAGGAGTAGCGGGGGCTCCTACGAGCAGTACTTC.

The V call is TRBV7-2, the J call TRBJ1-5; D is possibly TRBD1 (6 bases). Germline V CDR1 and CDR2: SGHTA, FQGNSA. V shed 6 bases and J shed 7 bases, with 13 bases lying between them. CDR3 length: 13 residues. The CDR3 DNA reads TGTGCCAGCAGAAAACAGGGAAACCAGCCCCAGCATTTT. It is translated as CASRKQGNQPQHF.

This chain's CDR3 is CASRGTGQAGGEQYF. The CDR3 region has the DNA TGTGCCAGCAGGGGAACGGGACAGGCCGGGGGGGAGCAGTACTTC. This chain uses TRBV6-5 with TRBJ2-7; possible D gene TRBD1, 8 bases. CDR3 length: 15 amino acids. Trimming took 6 bases from V and 7 from J, leaving 22 bases between them. Germline lookup yields CDR1 MNHEY and CDR2 SVGAGI.

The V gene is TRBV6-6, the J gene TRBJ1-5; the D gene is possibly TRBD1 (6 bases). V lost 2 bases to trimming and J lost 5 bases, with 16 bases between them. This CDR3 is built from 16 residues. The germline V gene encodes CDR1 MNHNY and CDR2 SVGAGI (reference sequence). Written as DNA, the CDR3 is TGTGCCAGCAGTTACCCCTACACAGGGTTCGATCAGCCCCAGCATTTT. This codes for CASSYPYTGFDQPQHF.

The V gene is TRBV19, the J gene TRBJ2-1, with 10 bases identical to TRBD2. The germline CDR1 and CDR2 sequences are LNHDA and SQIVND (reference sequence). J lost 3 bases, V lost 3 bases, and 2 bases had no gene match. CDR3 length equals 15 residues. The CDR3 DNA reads TGTGCCAGTAGTATGGCTAGCGGGAGCTACAATGAGCAGTTCTTC. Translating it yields CASSMASGSYNEQFF.

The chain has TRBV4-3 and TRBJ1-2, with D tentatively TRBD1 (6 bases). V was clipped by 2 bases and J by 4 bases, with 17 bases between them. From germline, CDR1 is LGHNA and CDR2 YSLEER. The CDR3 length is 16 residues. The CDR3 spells CASSQRSGEILYGYTF. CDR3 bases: TGCGCCAGCAGCCAAAGGTCAGGGGAAATCCTCTATGGCTACACCTTC.

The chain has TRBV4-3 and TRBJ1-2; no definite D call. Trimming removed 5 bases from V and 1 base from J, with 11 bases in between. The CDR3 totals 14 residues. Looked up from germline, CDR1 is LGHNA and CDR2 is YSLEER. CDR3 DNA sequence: TGCGCCAGCAGCAAGTGGAGTGGTAACTATGGCTACACCTTC. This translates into CASSKWSGNYGYTF.

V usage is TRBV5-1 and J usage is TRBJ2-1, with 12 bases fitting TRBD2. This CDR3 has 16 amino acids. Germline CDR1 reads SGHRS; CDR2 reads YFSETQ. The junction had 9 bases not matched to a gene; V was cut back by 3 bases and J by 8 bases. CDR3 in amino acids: CASSSTPGTSGYEQFF. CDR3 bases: TGCGCCAGCAGCTCGACTCCGGGGACTAGCGGGTATGAGCAGTTCTTC.

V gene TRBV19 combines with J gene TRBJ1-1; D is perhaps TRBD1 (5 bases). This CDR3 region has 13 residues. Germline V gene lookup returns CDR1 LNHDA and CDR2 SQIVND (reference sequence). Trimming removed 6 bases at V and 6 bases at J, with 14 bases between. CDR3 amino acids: CASRWEGRSEAFF. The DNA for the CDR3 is TGTGCCAGTAGATGGGAGGGGAGGTCTGAAGCTTTCTTT.